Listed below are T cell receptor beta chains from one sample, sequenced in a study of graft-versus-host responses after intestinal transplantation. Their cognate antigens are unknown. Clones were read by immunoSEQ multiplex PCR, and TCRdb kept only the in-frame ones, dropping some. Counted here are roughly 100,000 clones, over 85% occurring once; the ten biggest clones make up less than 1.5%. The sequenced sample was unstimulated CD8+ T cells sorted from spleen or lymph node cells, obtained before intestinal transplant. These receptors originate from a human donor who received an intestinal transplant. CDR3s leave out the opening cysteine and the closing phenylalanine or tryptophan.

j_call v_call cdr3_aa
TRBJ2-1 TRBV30 AWSVRGPNEQF
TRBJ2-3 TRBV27 ASSSPRLSTDTQY
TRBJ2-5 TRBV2 ASSGPLAGGSGETQY
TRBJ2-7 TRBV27 ASRSGQLYEQY
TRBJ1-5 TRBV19 ASSLSFGPSNQPQH
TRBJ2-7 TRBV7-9 ASSSYRDRIYEQY
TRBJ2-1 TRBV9 ASSVESGGPDEQF
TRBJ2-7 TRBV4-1 ASSQGYPYEQY
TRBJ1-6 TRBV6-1 ATRYRGDNSPLH
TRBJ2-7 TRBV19 ASSISRGNEQY
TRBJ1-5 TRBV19 ATHSGANQPQH
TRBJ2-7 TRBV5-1 ASSQGTSDLNINYEQY
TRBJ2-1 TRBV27 ASSGGLYNEQF
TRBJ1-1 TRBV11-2 ASSSMNTEAF
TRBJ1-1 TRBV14 ASSHPEGGNTEAF
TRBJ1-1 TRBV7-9 ASSFVGGGTEAF
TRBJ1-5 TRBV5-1 ASSLGAGNNQPQH
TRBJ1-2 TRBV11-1 ASSRLGRLDYGYT
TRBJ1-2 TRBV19 AGPLPRGHYGYT
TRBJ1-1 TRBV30 AWSQGGGWDTEAF
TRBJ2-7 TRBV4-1 ASSQGQTYEQY
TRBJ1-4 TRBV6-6 ASKGAGHEKLF
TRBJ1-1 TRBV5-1 ASSPLEGTSEAF
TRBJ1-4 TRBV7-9 ASSPPILGHNEKLF
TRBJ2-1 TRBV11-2 ASSSGERGGLYNEQF
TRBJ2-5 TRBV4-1 ASSQRSDGGGETQY
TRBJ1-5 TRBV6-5 ASSQGVFSNQPQH
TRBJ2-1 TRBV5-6 ASSRLAGQSWHNEQF
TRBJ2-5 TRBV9 ASSVGGQPQETQY
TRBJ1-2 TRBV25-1 ASSEYISEDYGYT
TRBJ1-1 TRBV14 ASSPTDGRGTEAF
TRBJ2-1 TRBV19 ASSPTSGGPYNEQF
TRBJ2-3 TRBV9 ASSVEVGLDTQY
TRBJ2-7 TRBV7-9 ASSLVDSPDSYEQY
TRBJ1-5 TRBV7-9 ASSLGTDSNQPQH
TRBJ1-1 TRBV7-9 ASSSTTLDRGRNTEAF